This is a list of T cell receptor beta chains from one sample in a study of identical twins. Each CDR3 protein gets one entry after TCRdb re-called the 5' RACE reads with MiXCR. The top ten hold approximately 0.29% of the sample, which has around 1.7 million distinct CDR3 sequences, around 33% seen once. Sequencing was carried out using cord blood. Receptors were obtained from a newborn girl in good health. Each CDR3 is given with its conserved first and last residue. D genes are given only for firm matches. Clone sizes are given selectively: once, few, many, or a class where the clone is expanded.

d_gene: TRBD1
v_gene: TRBV11-2
j_gene: TRBJ2-3
abundance: -
CDR3nt: TGTGCCGGCAGCTCCATCCTCAGGGGGCGCACAGATACGCAGTATTTT
CDR3aa: CAGSSILRGRTDTQYF

d_gene: -
v_gene: TRBV27
j_gene: TRBJ1-2
abundance: few
CDR3nt: TGTGCCAGCAGGCCACACTACTCAGGGGGCTACACCTTC
CDR3aa: CASRPHYSGGYTF

d_gene: TRBD2
v_gene: TRBV10-2
j_gene: TRBJ2-3
abundance: -
CDR3nt: TGCGCCAGCAGTTTTAGCGGGGGTCTCACAGATACGCAGTATTTT
CDR3aa: CASSFSGGLTDTQYF

d_gene: -
v_gene: TRBV27
j_gene: TRBJ2-7
abundance: many
CDR3nt: TGTGCCAGCAGTTTAGCGGGATTCACCTACGAGCAGTACTTC
CDR3aa: CASSLAGFTYEQYF

d_gene: -
v_gene: TRBV9
j_gene: TRBJ2-1
abundance: -
CDR3nt: TGTGCCAGCAGCACTCAAAATTTCTTGGTCCAGGCCCGCAATGAGCAGTTCTTC
CDR3aa: CASSTQNFLVQARNEQFF

d_gene: TRBD1
v_gene: TRBV6-2/TRBV6-3
j_gene: TRBJ1-2
abundance: few
CDR3nt: TGTGCCAGCAGCCGCCGGCGACAGGGGTATGGCTACACCTTC
CDR3aa: CASSRRRQGYGYTF

d_gene: TRBD2
v_gene: TRBV11-2
j_gene: TRBJ2-1
abundance: -
CDR3nt: TGTGCCAGCAGCTTAGGAGCGGGGGGGCCTATCGATGAGCAGTTCTTC
CDR3aa: CASSLGAGGPIDEQFF

d_gene: -
v_gene: TRBV27
j_gene: TRBJ2-7
abundance: many
CDR3nt: TGTGCCAGCAGTTTAGCCCCTGATACCTACGAGCAGTACTTC
CDR3aa: CASSLAPDTYEQYF

d_gene: TRBD2
v_gene: TRBV24-1
j_gene: TRBJ2-5
abundance: -
CDR3nt: TGTGCCACCAGTGACCGGACTAGTTGGTCTCAAGAGACCCAGTACTTC
CDR3aa: CATSDRTSWSQETQYF

d_gene: -
v_gene: TRBV4-2
j_gene: TRBJ1-2
abundance: many
CDR3nt: TGTGCCAGCAGCCAAAATAGGGGGAACTATGGCTACACCTTC
CDR3aa: CASSQNRGNYGYTF

d_gene: TRBD1
v_gene: TRBV12-3/TRBV12-4
j_gene: TRBJ2-7
abundance: few
CDR3nt: TGTGCCAGCAGTCAAGGACAGGGGCGAAGGTCCGAGCAGTACTTC
CDR3aa: CASSQGQGRRSEQYF

d_gene: TRBD2
v_gene: TRBV5-1
j_gene: TRBJ2-7
abundance: many
CDR3nt: TGTGCCAGCAGTCTGACTAGCGGGGGCTTCTACGAGCAGTACTTC
CDR3aa: CASSLTSGGFYEQYF

d_gene: -
v_gene: TRBV20-1
j_gene: TRBJ1-1
abundance: -
CDR3nt: TGCAGTGCTAGAGATTGGTCGGGGGCTAGCACTGAAGCTTTCTTT
CDR3aa: CSARDWSGASTEAFF

d_gene: -
v_gene: TRBV21-1
j_gene: TRBJ1-6
abundance: -
CDR3nt: TGTGCCAGCAGCAAAAACGGCAGGGACAGCGATAATTCACCCCTCCACTTT
CDR3aa: CASSKNGRDSDNSPLHF

d_gene: -
v_gene: TRBV18
j_gene: TRBJ1-1
abundance: -
CDR3nt: TGTGCCAGCTCACCACTCGGACAGAACACTGAAGCTTTCTTT
CDR3aa: CASSPLGQNTEAFF

d_gene: -
v_gene: TRBV5-1
j_gene: TRBJ2-5
abundance: few
CDR3nt: TGCGCCAGCAGCTTTGTTCCCGGGTCCCAAGAGACCCAGTACTTC
CDR3aa: CASSFVPGSQETQYF

d_gene: -
v_gene: TRBV5-1
j_gene: TRBJ2-1
abundance: -
CDR3nt: TGCGCCAGCAGCTTGGGGGGCTCCCACCTCGGGAATGAGCAGTTCTTC
CDR3aa: CASSLGGSHLGNEQFF

d_gene: TRBD1
v_gene: TRBV10-3
j_gene: TRBJ1-1
abundance: -
CDR3nt: TGTGCCGCACAGGGGATGAACACTGAAGCTTTCTTT
CDR3aa: CAAQGMNTEAFF

d_gene: -
v_gene: TRBV28
j_gene: TRBJ1-5
abundance: -
CDR3nt: TGTGCCAGCAGTTTAATCTCCCGCGGTAGGTACAATCAGCCCCAGCATTTT
CDR3aa: CASSLISRGRYNQPQHF

d_gene: -
v_gene: TRBV28
j_gene: TRBJ2-7
abundance: -
CDR3nt: TGTGCCAGCAGTCCCCTCGGGACATCCCCCTACGAGCAGTACTTC
CDR3aa: CASSPLGTSPYEQYF

d_gene: TRBD2
v_gene: TRBV11-2
j_gene: TRBJ2-1
abundance: -
CDR3nt: TGTGCCTCTCATAGCGGGAGCGGCTCCTACAATGAGCAGTTCTTC
CDR3aa: CASHSGSGSYNEQFF

d_gene: TRBD2
v_gene: TRBV9
j_gene: TRBJ2-1
abundance: -
CDR3nt: TGTGCCTGCAGCGCTCCGGGACTAGGTGAAGAGCAGTTCTTC
CDR3aa: CACSAPGLGEEQFF

d_gene: -
v_gene: TRBV10-2
j_gene: TRBJ1-2
abundance: -
CDR3nt: TGCGCCAGCAGCGGAACCCCGGAGGCCTATGGCTACACCTTC
CDR3aa: CASSGTPEAYGYTF

d_gene: -
v_gene: TRBV20-1
j_gene: TRBJ2-7
abundance: few
CDR3nt: TGCAGTGCTAGAGGTGACAACAGGCGGGAGCAGTACTTC
CDR3aa: CSARGDNRREQYF

d_gene: TRBD2
v_gene: TRBV25-1
j_gene: TRBJ2-3
abundance: -
CDR3nt: TGTGCCAGCAGTCTTGGGCCTAGCGGGAGTAGAGGCACAGATACGCAGTATTTT
CDR3aa: CASSLGPSGSRGTDTQYF

d_gene: -
v_gene: TRBV6-5
j_gene: TRBJ1-1
abundance: -
CDR3nt: TGTGCCAGCATTGCTGACACTGAAGCTTTCTTT
CDR3aa: CASIADTEAFF

d_gene: TRBD2
v_gene: TRBV7-2
j_gene: TRBJ2-1
abundance: few
CDR3nt: TGTGCCAGCAGCTTACCAGCGGGAGTGAATAATGAGCAGTTCTTC
CDR3aa: CASSLPAGVNNEQFF

d_gene: TRBD2
v_gene: TRBV24-1
j_gene: TRBJ2-1
abundance: few
CDR3nt: TGTGCCACCAGTGGACTAGCGGGAAACAATGAGCAGTTCTTC
CDR3aa: CATSGLAGNNEQFF

d_gene: TRBD1
v_gene: TRBV20-1
j_gene: TRBJ2-7
abundance: -
CDR3nt: TGCAGTGCCACGGACAGGGGTGGCTACGAGCAGTACTTC
CDR3aa: CSATDRGGYEQYF

d_gene: -
v_gene: TRBV29-1
j_gene: TRBJ1-1
abundance: once
CDR3nt: TGCAGCCCTCCCCATCAACAGGTCACTGAAGCTTTCTTT
CDR3aa: CSPPHQQVTEAFF

d_gene: -
v_gene: TRBV6-1
j_gene: TRBJ1-5
abundance: few
CDR3nt: TGTGCCAGCAGTGAATTGACGGGCAGGGCACAGCCCCAGCATTTT
CDR3aa: CASSELTGRAQPQHF

d_gene: -
v_gene: TRBV7-9
j_gene: TRBJ2-1
abundance: few
CDR3nt: TGTGCCAGCTTTGTCCCGGCCCCACAAAGGAATGAGCAGTTCTTC
CDR3aa: CASFVPAPQRNEQFF

d_gene: TRBD2
v_gene: TRBV6-6
j_gene: TRBJ2-5
abundance: -
CDR3nt: TGTGCCAGCAGTTCAGGACTAGCGGGGTCAGGGACCCAGTACTTC
CDR3aa: CASSSGLAGSGTQYF

d_gene: TRBD2
v_gene: TRBV20-1
j_gene: TRBJ2-5
abundance: few
CDR3nt: TGCAGCCTTGGCGGGGGGGTTCACAATGAGCAGTACTTC
CDR3aa: CSLGGGVHNEQYF

d_gene: TRBD2
v_gene: TRBV25-1
j_gene: TRBJ2-5
abundance: -
CDR3nt: TGTGCCAGCACGGTACTAGCGGGGGAAGAGACCCAGTACTTC
CDR3aa: CASTVLAGEETQYF

d_gene: -
v_gene: TRBV27
j_gene: TRBJ1-5
abundance: -
CDR3nt: TGTGCCAGCAGTTATCAGGGGACAAGTCAGCCCCAGCATTTT
CDR3aa: CASSYQGTSQPQHF

d_gene: TRBD2
v_gene: TRBV24-1
j_gene: TRBJ2-1
abundance: few
CDR3nt: TGTGCCACCAGTGATCCCGGGACTAGTGTGAACAATGAGCAGTTCTTC
CDR3aa: CATSDPGTSVNNEQFF

d_gene: -
v_gene: TRBV7-9
j_gene: TRBJ2-7
abundance: -
CDR3nt: TGTGCCAGCAGCTTTGGGGGTACGGCCTACGAGCAGTACTTC
CDR3aa: CASSFGGTAYEQYF

d_gene: TRBD2
v_gene: TRBV29-1
j_gene: TRBJ2-1
abundance: -
CDR3nt: TGCAGCGTTGTCTGGCTAGCGGGGGCCTACGAGCAGTTCTTC
CDR3aa: CSVVWLAGAYEQFF

d_gene: -
v_gene: TRBV20-1
j_gene: TRBJ1-3
abundance: -
CDR3nt: TGCAGTGCTAGACAGGGTTTTAAAAACACCATATATTTT
CDR3aa: CSARQGFKNTIYF

d_gene: TRBD1
v_gene: TRBV6-1
j_gene: TRBJ1-6
abundance: few
CDR3nt: TGTGCCAGCAGTGACTACCCACGGACAGGCCATTCACCCCTCCACTTT
CDR3aa: CASSDYPRTGHSPLHF

d_gene: TRBD1
v_gene: TRBV12-5
j_gene: TRBJ1-5
abundance: -
CDR3nt: TGTGCTAGTGCTATGACAGGGGGTAATCAGCCCCAGCATTTT
CDR3aa: CASAMTGGNQPQHF

d_gene: -
v_gene: TRBV20-1
j_gene: TRBJ2-3
abundance: -
CDR3nt: TGCAGTGCTAGACGGGCGTCTAACACAGATACGCAGTATTTT
CDR3aa: CSARRASNTDTQYF

d_gene: TRBD1
v_gene: TRBV14
j_gene: TRBJ1-1
abundance: -
CDR3nt: TGTGCCAGCAGCCAAGTATCAGGGGGTGGTGAAGCTTTCTTT
CDR3aa: CASSQVSGGGEAFF

d_gene: -
v_gene: TRBV9
j_gene: TRBJ1-4
abundance: -
CDR3nt: TGTGCCAGCAGCGTAGGGGTCAGGGACGTTGAAAAACTGTTTTTT
CDR3aa: CASSVGVRDVEKLFF

d_gene: TRBD1
v_gene: TRBV18
j_gene: TRBJ1-2
abundance: few
CDR3nt: TGTGCCAGCTCACCATGGTGGAGGGGGCGGGCGGACTATGGCTACACCTTC
CDR3aa: CASSPWWRGRADYGYTF

d_gene: TRBD2
v_gene: TRBV20-1
j_gene: TRBJ2-3
abundance: few
CDR3nt: TGCAGTGCTAGAAGGTCCGCTAGCGGCCAAGATACGCAGTATTTT
CDR3aa: CSARRSASGQDTQYF

d_gene: TRBD1
v_gene: TRBV9
j_gene: TRBJ2-4
abundance: few
CDR3nt: TGTGCCAGCAGCCCGTGGACAGGGGAAAGGAGCATTCAGTACTTC
CDR3aa: CASSPWTGERSIQYF

d_gene: -
v_gene: TRBV20-1
j_gene: TRBJ1-1
abundance: -
CDR3nt: TGCAGTGCTAGAGAGAGTCTGAACACTGAAGCTTTCTTT
CDR3aa: CSARESLNTEAFF

d_gene: -
v_gene: TRBV7-2
j_gene: TRBJ2-3
abundance: -
CDR3nt: TGTGCCAGCAGCGCAGGACAGCCTTCTAGCGCAGATACGCAGTATTTT
CDR3aa: CASSAGQPSSADTQYF

d_gene: TRBD2
v_gene: TRBV5-1
j_gene: TRBJ2-1
abundance: few
CDR3nt: TGCGCCAGCACCCCTTCCAACGGAGGGCGGGGGGCCTCTAGAAACAATGAGCAGTTCTTC
CDR3aa: CASTPSNGGRGASRNNEQFF

d_gene: -
v_gene: TRBV20-1
j_gene: TRBJ2-7
abundance: -
CDR3nt: TGCAGTGCGCGCCCCTGGGACACCCCCTCCTACGAGCAGTACTTC
CDR3aa: CSARPWDTPSYEQYF

d_gene: -
v_gene: TRBV11-2
j_gene: TRBJ2-5
abundance: many
CDR3nt: TGTGCCAGCAGAGCTATCCGAGCATCTCTACAAGAGACCCAGTACTTC
CDR3aa: CASRAIRASLQETQYF

d_gene: -
v_gene: TRBV4-1
j_gene: TRBJ2-5
abundance: once
CDR3nt: TGCGCCAGCAGCTCCTTGGGGAGGCCGGAGACCCAGTACTTC
CDR3aa: CASSSLGRPETQYF

d_gene: -
v_gene: TRBV3-1
j_gene: TRBJ2-4
abundance: -
CDR3nt: TGTGCCAGCAGCCAGGGAGTGGGTATTCAGTACTTC
CDR3aa: CASSQGVGIQYF